Each of the 20 T cell receptor beta chains below was sequenced from the same sample in a study of Ad26.COV2.S vaccination and SARS-CoV-2 variants. Documented treatment: around 19 received Ad26.COV2.S at low or high dose, single or two shots; roughly 5 received placebo; per-sample allocation not given. Each sample was drawn 63 days after the first injection (of vaccine or placebo). Using immunoSEQ multiplex PCR, the repertoire was profiled, and TCRdb retains in-frame clones only, with some absent. The sample records 290,000 or so clones, approximately 87% being singletons. This specimen consisted of peripheral blood, obtained in a trial of Ad26.COV2.S vaccine versus placebo. These receptors originate from a person aged 18-60 years who received the Ad26.COV2.S COVID-19 vaccine or a placebo.

V usage is TRBV7-9 and J usage is TRBJ2-7, with D perhaps TRBD2 (5 bases). The V gene lost 5 bases and the J gene lost 1 base, with 12 bases spanning the gap. The germline CDR1 and CDR2 sequences are SEHNR and FQNEAQ (reference sequence). The CDR3 runs 14 residues. This CDR3 is CASSVSEGSYEQYF. DNA of the CDR3: TGTGCCAGCAGCGTCTCCGAGGGATCCTACGAGCAGTACTTC.

The chain is built from TRBV30 and TRBJ1-1; a weak D match, TRBD1 (6 bases). From germline, CDR1 is GTSNPN and CDR2 SVGIG (reference sequence). CDR3 length: 15 amino acids. Trimming cost V 2 bases and J 5 bases, with 18 bases left between them. CDR3 coding DNA: TGTGCCTGGAGTCTTTTACAGGGAGGTGGGACTGAAGCTTTCTTT. This codes for CAWSLLQGGGTEAFF.

This clone came up once. The chain employs TRBV28 and TRBJ1-2, with D possibly being TRBD1 (6 bases). The CDR3 loop spans 13 amino acids. Germline V lookup: CDR1 MDHEN, CDR2 SYDVKM. Trimming removed 6 bases from V and 4 bases from J, with 12 bases in between. The CDR3 here is CASSLQGIYGYTF. Written as DNA, the CDR3 is TGTGCCAGCAGCCTACAGGGAATCTATGGCTACACCTTC.

The chain recombines TRBV6-5 with TRBJ1-2; TRBD1 is a possible D gene (6 bases). The ends were cut back, 0 bases at V and 4 bases at J, with 9 bases in the middle. The CDR3 has 14 amino acids. CDR1 MNHEY and CDR2 SVGAGI come from the germline V gene. The CDR3 sequence is CASSYSDRFYGYTF. CDR3 nucleotide sequence: TGTGCCAGCAGTTACTCTGACAGGTTCTATGGCTACACCTTC.

This clone was detected only once. This chain joins TRBV5-6 and TRBJ1-1; D is undetermined. V shed 5 bases and J shed 1 base, with 9 bases lying between them. This CDR3 is 13 amino acids long. Germline V lookup: CDR1 SGHDT, CDR2 YYEEEE. The CDR3 DNA reads as TGTGCCAGCAGTTCAACAGAGAACACTGAAGCTTTCTTT. Its protein is CASSSTENTEAFF.

The CDR3 sequence: CASSLIPSGEQYF. In DNA form, the CDR3 reads TGTGCCAGCAGCTTAATTCCCAGTGGCGAGCAGTACTTC. The chain is built from TRBV7-3 and TRBJ2-7; no firm D call. V dropped 1 base and J dropped 6 bases, with 10 bases sitting between them. Germline CDR1 reads SGHTA; CDR2 reads FQGTGA. The CDR3 is 13 amino acids.

The chain carries TRBV2 and TRBJ2-1; tentatively, D is TRBD1 (5 bases). The ends were cut back, 11 bases at V and 3 bases at J, with 11 bases in the middle. CDR3 length: 12 residues. The germline CDR1 and CDR2 sequences are SNHLY and FYNNEI. The CDR3 is CAQGQDYNEQFF. In nucleotides, the CDR3 is TGTGCCCAAGGACAAGACTACAATGAGCAGTTCTTC.

The V and J genes are TRBV6-4 and TRBJ2-3; 13 bases map to TRBD2. This CDR3 is built from 15 residues. Germline V gene data show CDR1 as MRHNA and CDR2 as SNTAGT. J lost 6 bases, V lost 6 bases, and 6 bases had no gene match. CDR3 sequence reads: CASRETSGGSDTQYF. Here the CDR3 DNA reads TGTGCCAGCAGGGAGACTAGCGGGGGGTCGGATACGCAGTATTTT.

This clone was observed a few times. This chain links TRBV2 with TRBJ1-1, with D uncertain. Germline values: CDR1 SNHLY, CDR2 FYNNEI. The CDR3 is 10 residues long. The V gene lost 6 bases and the J gene lost 6 bases, with 5 bases spanning the gap. The CDR3 loop reads CASRGPEAFF. The CDR3 nucleotides are TGTGCCAGCAGGGGCCCTGAAGCTTTCTTT. Together with reference TRBV2 and TRBJ1-1, the CDR3 gives the full variable domain: EPEVTQTPSHQVTQMGQEVILRCVPISNHLYFYWYRQILGQKVEFLVSFYNNEISEKSEIFDDQFSVERPDGSNFTLKIRSTKLEDSAMYFCASRGPEAFFGQGTRLTVV.

The chain joins TRBV3-1 (or the pseudogene TRBV3-2) to TRBJ2-1, with 8 bases that match TRBD2. Trimming removed 0 bases from V and 4 bases from J; junction bases left unmatched: 5. The CDR3 extends over 16 amino acids. In germline, CDR1 is LGHDT, CDR2 YNNKEL (reference sequence). CDR3: CASSQEGGTRYNEQFF. The DNA for the CDR3 is TGTGCCAGCAGCCAAGAGGGCGGGACTAGATACAATGAGCAGTTCTTC.

The rearrangement joins TRBV11-2 to TRBJ2-5, with D possibly TRBD2 on 6 matching bases. CDR1 is SGHAT and CDR2 is FQNNGV in the germline V gene. The CDR3 contains 13 residues. V dropped 3 bases and J dropped 4 bases, with 9 bases sitting between them. DNA for the CDR3: TGTGCCAGCAGCTTCCCCGGGGGAGAGACCCAGTACTTC. This codes for CASSFPGGETQYF.

This chain's CDR3 is CASTPFPGQGYGYTF. The CDR3 nucleotides are TGTGCCAGCACTCCTTTCCCGGGGCAGGGCTATGGCTACACCTTC. The chain combines TRBV2 with TRBJ1-2, with D perhaps TRBD1 (5 bases). The CDR3 totals 15 residues. V lost 7 bases and J 4 bases, leaving 19 bases between the germline ends. Germline V gene data show CDR1 as SNHLY and CDR2 as FYNNEI. Drawing the rest from reference TRBV2 and TRBJ1-2, the complete variable domain is EPEVTQTPSHQVTQMGQEVILRCVPISNHLYFYWYRQILGQKVEFLVSFYNNEISEKSEIFDDQFSVERPDGSNFTLKIRSTKLEDSAMYFCASTPFPGQGYGYTFGSGTRLTVV.

The CDR3 protein is CSVPTGTGIQSNYGYTF. The DNA for the CDR3 is TGCAGCGTTCCTACCGGGACAGGAATCCAGTCTAACTATGGCTACACCTTC. J is TRBJ1-2 and V is TRBV29-1; TRBD1 matches 8 bases. Germline CDR1 SQVTM, CDR2 ANQGSEA. Losses at the gene ends were 5 bases for V and 0 bases for J; bases not matched to a gene: 14. The CDR3 is 17 residues long. Full variable domain (remainder filled in from reference TRBV29-1 and TRBJ1-2): SAVISQKPSRDICQRGTSLTIQCQVDSQVTMMFWYRQQPGQSLTLIATANQGSEATYESGFVIDKFPISRPNLTFSTLTVSNMSPEDSSIYLCSVPTGTGIQSNYGYTFGSGTRLTVV.

The J gene is TRBJ1-2, the V gene TRBV11-2; 8 bases are a match to TRBD1. CDR3 length: 14 amino acids. J was trimmed by 8 bases and V by 2 bases; bases with no gene match: 7. Germline V gene data show CDR1 as SGHAT and CDR2 as FQNNGV. CDR3 residues: CASSLRPDRGGYTF. The CDR3 coding sequence is TGTGCCAGCAGCTTAAGGCCCGACAGGGGAGGCTACACCTTC.

This rearrangement joins TRBV12-3 or TRBV12-4 to TRBJ2-1; 8 bases agree with TRBD2. The CDR3 loop spans 12 amino acids. J lost 10 bases, V lost 5 bases, and 4 bases had no gene match. The CDR3: CASSPTSEEQFF. The CDR3 nucleotides are TGTGCCAGCAGTCCGACTAGCGAGGAGCAGTTCTTC.

This chain uses TRBV2 with TRBJ1-6; D remains ambiguous. V was cut by 8 bases and J by 8 bases, with 10 bases left in between. This CDR3 is 12 amino acids long. The germline CDR1 and CDR2 sequences are SNHLY and FYNNEI. Here the CDR3 DNA reads TGTGCCAGCGGCCAGAACTATTCACCCCTCCACTTT. As protein: CASGQNYSPLHF.

V and J are TRBV7-2 and TRBJ2-7; TRBD2 is a possible D gene (6 bases). Per the germline V gene, CDR1 is SGHTA and CDR2 is FQGNSA. The CDR3 consists of 13 residues. V was cut by 3 bases and J by 3 bases, with 9 bases left in between. CDR3 in amino acids: CASSLGGVYEQYF. CDR3 DNA: TGTGCCAGCAGCTTGGGCGGGGTCTACGAGCAGTACTTC.

The chain has TRBV6-2 or TRBV6-3 and TRBJ2-1; 10 bases are shared with TRBD2. V lost 0 bases and J lost 3; bases outside the gene matches: 8. This CDR3 is built from 18 residues. The germline V gene encodes CDR1 MNHEY and CDR2 SVGEGT. DNA for the CDR3: TGTGCCAGCAGTTACTCGAATCCCCGACTAGCGGGCTACAATGAGCAGTTCTTC. Translation: CASSYSNPRLAGYNEQFF.

The V gene is TRBV5-1, the J gene TRBJ1-6, with D possibly TRBD1 on 5 matching bases. V was pared by 2 bases and J by 5 bases, with 20 bases between. Germline V gene lookup returns CDR1 SGHRS and CDR2 YFSETQ. CDR3 length equals 18 residues. CDR3 sequence (DNA): TGCGCCAGCAGCTTACAAGGGAAGGGGTCGGGTAATAATTCACCCCTCCACTTT. Protein: CASSLQGKGSGNNSPLHF.

The chain joins TRBV28 to TRBJ1-3; no clear D gene. V was pared by 6 bases and J by 0 bases, with 12 bases between. Germline assignment: CDR1 MDHEN and CDR2 SYDVKM. This CDR3 contains 15 residues. The CDR3 DNA reads TGTGCCAGCAGACACCGGAGAAGCTCTGGAAACACCATATATTTT. Its translation is CASRHRRSSGNTIYF.